A few counts support the clone carrying this TCR beta chain. Its antigen is currently unknown. Measured with immunoSEQ multiplex PCR; TCRdb has only the in-frame clones, and not every one. The sample lists roughly 120,000 clones; approximately 90% were seen once. The data derive from a study of Tregs in tolerant kidney transplant recipients. General study results and limits: Biological reproducibility was not directly addressed, but technical replication error appeared minimal.

The germline gives CDR1 SEHNR, CDR2 FQNEAQ (reference sequence). The CDR3 is 14 residues long. With V trimmed by 6 bases and J by 5 bases, 7 bases remained unmatched. Thawed PBMCs were FACS-sorted into unstimulated CD4+CD25+CD127- regulatory T cells, CD4+CD25- non-regulatory cells, CD4 and CD8 cells. This chain joins TRBV7-9 and TRBJ1-5; 7 positions match TRBD1. Specimen: CD4+ T cells from blood. This receptor was identified in a human donor in good health. Written as DNA, the CDR3 is TGTGCCAGCAGTCGGACAGGAATGGATCAGCCCCAGCATTTT. Amino acids: CASSRTGMDQPQHF.